This TCR beta chain is from a study of CD8+ T cells in alopecia areata. Study-wide findings and caveats: There was only one nonresponder, so it was unclear how baseline CD8+ expansion relates to response.

The authors extracted RNA and reverse transcribed it into cDNA as the sequencing template. This table comes from immunoSEQ multiplex PCR, and its TCRdb copy is limited to in-frame clones, with some not included. The sample has 150,000 to 200,000 clones; approximately 61% are singletons. Comments on this clone: Antigen: not known.

Treatment in this sample: oral pan-JAK inhibitor, 5-10 mg twice daily. CDR3 length: 13 amino acids. Germline V lookup: CDR1 MNHEY, CDR2 SMNVEV (reference sequence). Trimming left V 6 bases short and J 2 bases short, with 10 bases between. The specimen comprised CD4+ T cells sorted from blood, sampled at week 24, from a patient treated with tofacitinib. The receptor comes from a human donor with alopecia areata. V and J are TRBV27 and TRBJ1-2; D call uncertain. This chain's CDR3 is CASSLAKNYGYTF. CDR3 nucleotides: TGTGCCAGCAGCCTCGCCAAGAACTATGGCTACACCTTC.